These 3 T cell receptor beta chains were all obtained from the same sample, sequenced in a study of CD8+ T cells in alopecia areata. cDNA reverse transcribed from extracted RNA served as the sequencing template. Clones were sequenced by immunoSEQ multiplex PCR, and TCRdb holds only the in-frame ones, with some missing. In the table there are about 200,000 clones, around 62% of which are singletons. Material: CD4+ T cells sorted from blood, obtained at week 0. The receptors shown here come from a human donor with alopecia areata.

This rearrangement joins TRBV6-1 to TRBJ2-7, with 7 bases lining up with TRBD1. The CDR3 extends over 11 amino acids. V shed 6 bases and J 5 bases; nucleotides not matched to a gene: 1. Germline-derived CDR1 and CDR2 are MNHNS and SASEGT. The CDR3 region is CASRTGDEQYF. The CDR3 region has the DNA TGTGCCAGCAGAACAGGGGACGAGCAGTACTTC.

This chain connects TRBV29-1 to TRBJ1-1; D is ambiguous. CDR1 is SQVTM, CDR2 ANQGSEA, per germline. The CDR3 is made up of 11 amino acids. The V end was cut by 7 bases, the J end by 4 bases, with 10 bases between. The DNA for the CDR3 is TGCAGCGCCCGTTGGAGCACTGAAGCTTTCTTT. This encodes CSARWSTEAFF.

The chain links TRBV10-2 to TRBJ1-1, with a tentative D call TRBD1 (5 bases). With 3 bases removed from V and 5 bases from J, the gap between germline ends came to 10 bases. The V gene's germline CDR1 is WSHSY and CDR2 SAAADI. CDR3 length equals 13 residues. The CDR3 DNA is TGCGCCAGCAGTGAACAGGAGGGGACTGAAGCTTTCTTT. Translation: CASSEQEGTEAFF.